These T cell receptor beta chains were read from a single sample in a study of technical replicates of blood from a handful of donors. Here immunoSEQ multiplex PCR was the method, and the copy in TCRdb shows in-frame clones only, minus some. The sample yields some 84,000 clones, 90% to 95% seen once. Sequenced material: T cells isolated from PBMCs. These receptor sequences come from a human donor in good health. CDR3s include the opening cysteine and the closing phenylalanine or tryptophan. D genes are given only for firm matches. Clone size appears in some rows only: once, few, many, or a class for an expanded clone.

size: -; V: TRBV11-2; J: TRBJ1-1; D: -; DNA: TGTGCCAGCAGCTCCGAAAGGGGGACTGAAGCTTTCTTT; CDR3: CASSSERGTEAFF
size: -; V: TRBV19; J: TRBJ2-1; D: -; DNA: TGTGCCAGTAGCAGCCCTTTAGCGGAACCTTACAATGAGCAGTTCTTC; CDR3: CASSSPLAEPYNEQFF
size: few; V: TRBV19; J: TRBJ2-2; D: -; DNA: TGTGCCAGTAGTGAGTTATCCGAGTCATCCGGGGAGCTGTTTTTT; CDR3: CASSELSESSGELFF
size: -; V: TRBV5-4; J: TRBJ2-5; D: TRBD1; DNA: TGTGCCAGCAGCCCTGACAGGGGCCAAGAGACCCAGTACTTC; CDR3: CASSPDRGQETQYF
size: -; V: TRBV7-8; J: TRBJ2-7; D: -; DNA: TGTGCCAGCACCCCAAGGGTAGGGGCCGGCGAGCAGTACTTC; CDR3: CASTPRVGAGEQYF
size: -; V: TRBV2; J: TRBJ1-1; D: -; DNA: TGTGCCAGCAGAGAGAACAGGGTTAGAGAAACTGAAGCTTTCTTT; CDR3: CASRENRVRETEAFF
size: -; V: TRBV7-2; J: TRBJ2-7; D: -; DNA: TGTGCCAGCAGCTTACCATTAACAGGTCCCCCCTACGAGCAGTACTTC; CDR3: CASSLPLTGPPYEQYF
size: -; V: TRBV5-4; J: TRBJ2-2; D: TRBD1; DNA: TGTGCCAGCAGCTTACCTTCGGGACAGGGGTCAGGGGAGCTGTTTTTT; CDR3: CASSLPSGQGSGELFF
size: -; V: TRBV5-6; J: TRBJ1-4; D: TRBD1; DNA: TGTGCCAGCAGCTTGGCCACAGGGGGGGAAAAACTGTTTTTT; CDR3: CASSLATGGEKLFF
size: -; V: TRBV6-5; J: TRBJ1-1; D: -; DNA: TGTGCCAGCAGTCCAGCCGGGACACCGAACACTGAAGCTTTCTTT; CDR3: CASSPAGTPNTEAFF
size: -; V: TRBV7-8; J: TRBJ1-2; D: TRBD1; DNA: TGTGCCAGCAGCTTAGGACAGGGAGGCTATGGCTACACCTTC; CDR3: CASSLGQGGYGYTF
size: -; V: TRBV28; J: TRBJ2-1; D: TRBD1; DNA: TGTGCCAGCAGCCTAACGGGACAGGGAAGGAGTGAGCAGTTCTTC; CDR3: CASSLTGQGRSEQFF
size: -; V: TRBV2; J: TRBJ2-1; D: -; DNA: TGTGCCAGCAGTTCCACTTACTCCTACAATGAGCAGTTCTTC; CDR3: CASSSTYSYNEQFF
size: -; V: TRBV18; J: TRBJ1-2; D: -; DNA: TGTGCCAGCTCACCACCGGCAGGGGTCTATGGCTACACCTTC; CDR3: CASSPPAGVYGYTF
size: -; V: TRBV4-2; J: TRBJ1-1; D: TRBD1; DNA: TGTGCCAGCAGACCACTAGACAGGGAAGACACTGAAGCTTTCTTT; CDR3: CASRPLDREDTEAFF
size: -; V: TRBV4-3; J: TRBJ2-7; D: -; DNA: TGCGCCAGCAGCCCAGACGACGGGGAGTCCTACGAGCAGTACTTC; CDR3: CASSPDDGESYEQYF
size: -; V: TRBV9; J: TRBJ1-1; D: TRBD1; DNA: TGTGCCAGCAGCAAGGGACAGGGGTTCGGTGAAGCTTTCTTT; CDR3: CASSKGQGFGEAFF
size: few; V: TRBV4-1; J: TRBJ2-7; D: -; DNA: TGCGCCAGCAGCCAAGGCCCCCTCCTAATCTACGAGCAGTACTTC; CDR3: CASSQGPLLIYEQYF